The source of this TCR beta chain is a study of blood T cell repertoires in COVID-19. The CDR3 is made up of 16 amino acids. The junction had 5 bases not matched to a gene; V was cut back by 6 bases and J by 2 bases. The germline V gene encodes CDR1 LNHDA and CDR2 SQIVND (reference sequence). Generated by immunoSEQ multiplex PCR, the TCRdb table keeps only in-frame clones and is missing some. The repertoire has approximately 89,000 clones, roughly 80% of them found once; the top ten carry over 40%. This clone has at least ten counts. The chain carries TRBV19 and TRBJ2-1, with 12 positions matching TRBD2. This receptor was taken from a human donor in a cohort sampled during active COVID-19. Sequencing input: peripheral blood. The DNA for the CDR3 is TGTGCCAGTAGCCCATCTAGCGGGAGGGCCTACAATGAGCAGTTCTTC. Amino acid sequence: CASSPSSGRAYNEQFF.